What follows are 16 T cell receptor beta chains derived from one specimen sequenced in a study of early T cells in non-severe SARS-CoV-2 infection. TCRdb reprocessed the 5' RACE reads via MiXCR and lists one record per CDR3 protein. This sample has 55,000 to 80,000 distinct CDR3 sequences, with about an eighth found just once. The source material was whole blood. These receptors were taken from an adult who was a healthcare worker with PCR-confirmed SARS-CoV-2 infection or an uninfected control (not recorded which).

This clonotype has a count of ten or more. This chain connects TRBV5-1 to TRBJ2-5, with 7 nucleotides matching TRBD2. Germline lookup yields CDR1 SGHRS and CDR2 YFSETQ. The ends lost 0 bases at V and 1 base at J; junction bases unmatched: 0. The CDR3 contains 14 residues. The CDR3 here is CASSLAGGQETQYF. The CDR3 DNA is TGCGCCAGCAGCTTGGCGGGGGGCCAAGAGACCCAGTACTTC.

The rearrangement joins TRBV5-1 to TRBJ1-5, with 9 bases fitting TRBD1. The CDR3 covers 14 residues. Germline CDR1 reads SGHRS; CDR2 reads YFSETQ. V lost 2 bases, J lost 7 bases, and 4 bases stayed unmatched. DNA of the CDR3: TGCGCCAGCAGCTTACAGGGGGCAGGGCAGCCCCAGCATTTT. This sequence encodes CASSLQGAGQPQHF.

In its sample, this clonotype was seen a few times. The genes are TRBV6-2 or TRBV6-3 and TRBJ2-3; the match to TRBD2 covers 9 bases. The CDR3 has 15 residues. V shed 4 bases, J shed 4 bases, and the junction held 6 bases outside the gene matches. Germline CDR1 reads MNHEY; CDR2 reads SVGEGT. The CDR3 sequence is CASSSPAGGSDTQYF. As DNA, the CDR3 is TGTGCCAGCAGTTCCCCAGCGGGAGGATCAGATACGCAGTATTTT.

Written as DNA, the CDR3 is TGTGCCAGTAGTTCCCTAGCGGGAGATGCGGATACGCAGTATTTT. This gives the protein CASSSLAGDADTQYF. This chain connects TRBV19 to TRBJ2-3; TRBD2 agrees at 10 bases. V trimming: 5 bases; J trimming: 6 bases; junction bases outside the gene matches: 8. The CDR3 has 15 amino acids. Germline assignment: CDR1 LNHDA and CDR2 SQIVND (reference sequence).

This clonotype was detected only a few times. V is TRBV11-1 and J is TRBJ2-3; TRBD2 matches at 11 bases. CDR1 and CDR2 from the germline V gene are SGHAT and FQDESV (reference sequence). The CDR3 runs 16 residues. V gave up 5 bases and J gave up 5 bases; unmatched junction bases: 9. CDR3 nucleotides: TGTGCCAGCAGCCTGGGACTAGCGGTCCCGAGAGATACGCAGTATTTT. Its protein product is CASSLGLAVPRDTQYF.

This clonotype was recorded many times. The V gene is TRBV11-2, the J gene TRBJ2-5; 7 nucleotides agree with TRBD2. The J segment lost 2 bases and the V segment lost 3 bases, leaving 6 bases of the junction unmatched. The CDR3 sequence is 15 residues long. Germline V gives CDR1 SGHAT, CDR2 FQNNGV. The DNA of the CDR3 is TGTGCCAGCAGCTTGGTAGGACTAGGGCAAGAGACCCAGTACTTC. It codes for CASSLVGLGQETQYF.

This clonotype occurred a few times. The chain uses TRBV9 and TRBJ2-7; D remains ambiguous. The germline CDR1 and CDR2 sequences are SGDLS and YYNGEE. CDR3 length equals 13 residues. Trimming stripped 4 bases from V and 0 bases from J, with 8 bases between. In DNA form, the CDR3 reads TGTGCCAGCAGCCCCCGAATCTCCTACGAGCAGTACTTC. This translates into CASSPRISYEQYF.

As concerns this clonotype: Just one base apart from a much larger clone, this may be a read error. The genes are TRBV5-4 and TRBJ2-2, with 9 bases lining up with TRBD1. CDR3 size: 15 residues. V lost 4 bases and J lost 1; bases outside the gene matches: 2. Germline V lookup: CDR1 SGHNT, CDR2 YYREEE (reference sequence). The CDR3 DNA follows: TGTGCCAGCAGCGAGGGACAGGGGAACACCGGGGAGCTGTTTTTT. The encoded protein is CASSEGQGNTGELFF.

This clonotype was seen a handful of times. The rearrangement links TRBV24-1 to TRBJ2-2; perhaps TRBD2 as D (5 bases). The CDR3 runs 16 residues. V was trimmed by 1 base and J by 4 bases, leaving 12 bases between them. Germline lookup yields CDR1 KGHDR and CDR2 SFDVKD. The CDR3 DNA reads TGTGCCACCAGTGATTTACGGGGTGCGGGCACCGGGGAGCTGTTTTTT. Translated: CATSDLRGAGTGELFF.

The rearrangement links TRBV5-6 to TRBJ2-5, with 8 nucleotides matching TRBD2. Germline V lookup: CDR1 SGHDT, CDR2 YYEEEE. V shed 0 bases and J 4 bases; nucleotides not matched to a gene: 2. The length of the CDR3 is 14 residues. CDR3 sequence (DNA): TGTGCCAGCAGCTTGGACCTAGCGGGAGAGACCCAGTACTTC. As protein: CASSLDLAGETQYF.

This clonotype was counted at least ten times. V and J are TRBV19 and TRBJ1-1; D uncertain. Per germline, CDR1 LNHDA and CDR2 SQIVND (reference sequence). With 6 bases removed from V and 1 base from J, the gap between germline ends came to 9 bases. The CDR3 consists of 13 residues. CDR3 sequence (DNA): TGTGCCAGTAGAGTCGGGAGGAACACTGAAGCTTTCTTT. It yields the protein CASRVGRNTEAFF.

This clonotype was detected many times. The chain joins TRBV7-2 to TRBJ1-1; TRBD1 matches 7 bases. Germline CDR1 reads SGHTA; CDR2 reads FQGNSA. CDR3 length: 14 amino acids. The ends lost 5 bases at V and 1 base at J; junction bases unmatched: 4. The CDR3: CASSIRQGNTEAFF. CDR3 sequence (DNA): TGTGCCAGCAGCATCAGACAGGGGAACACTGAAGCTTTCTTT.

This clonotype was observed many times. The chain links TRBV3-1 to TRBJ2-1, with D tentatively TRBD2 (6 bases). The V gene's germline CDR1 is LGHDT and CDR2 YNNKEL (reference sequence). The CDR3 runs to 16 residues. The V and J ends lost 0 bases and 3 bases respectively, with 12 bases between them. CDR3 sequence: CASSQDGLPRYNEQFF. In DNA, the CDR3 is TGTGCCAGCAGCCAAGACGGACTACCACGCTACAATGAGCAGTTCTTC.

Note on this clonotype: This may be a read error: a much more frequent sequence differs by one nucleotide. This chain joins TRBV5-1 and TRBJ2-7; 7 bases agree with TRBD2. Germline V gene sequence: CDR1 SGHRS, CDR2 YFSETQ. The CDR3 extends over 13 amino acids. CDR3 nucleotides: TGCGCCAGCAGCCCGGGGAGGGCCTACGAGCGGTACTTC. This encodes CASSPGRAYERYF.

The V and J genes are TRBV29-1 and TRBJ1-1; no clear D. Trimming removed 3 bases from V and 4 bases from J, with 9 bases in between. CDR3 length: 12 residues. The germline V gene encodes CDR1 SQVTM and CDR2 ANQGSEA. The CDR3 region is CSVDGWVTEAFF. The CDR3 DNA is TGCAGCGTTGACGGTTGGGTCACTGAAGCTTTCTTT.

This clonotype has ten or more counts. V gene TRBV7-9 combines with J gene TRBJ2-7; D is undetermined. The germline V gene has CDR1 SEHNR and CDR2 FQNEAQ (reference sequence). This CDR3 has 13 residues. Between the trimmed V and J ends, which lost 5 bases and 9 bases, there was a span of 17 bases. The chain's CDR3 is CASSPLSSTGQYF. The CDR3 bases are TGTGCCAGCAGCCCTCTGTCCTCTACGGGGCAGTACTTC.